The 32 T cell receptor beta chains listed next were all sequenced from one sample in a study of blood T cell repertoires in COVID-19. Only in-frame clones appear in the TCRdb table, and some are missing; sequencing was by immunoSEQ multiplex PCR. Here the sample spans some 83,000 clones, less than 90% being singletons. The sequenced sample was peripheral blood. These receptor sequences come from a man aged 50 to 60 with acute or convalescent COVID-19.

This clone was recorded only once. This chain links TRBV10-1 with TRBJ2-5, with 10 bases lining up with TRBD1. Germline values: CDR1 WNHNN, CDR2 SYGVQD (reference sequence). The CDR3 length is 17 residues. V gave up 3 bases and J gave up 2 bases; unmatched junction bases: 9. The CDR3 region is CASSDFRDRGRQETQYF. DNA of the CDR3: TGCGCCAGCAGTGACTTCCGGGACAGGGGACGGCAAGAGACCCAGTACTTC.

The CDR3 coding sequence is TGTGCCAGCAGTAAGGCGCAGCGGGGGCTAGATACGCAGTATTTT. This sequence encodes CASSKAQRGLDTQYF. The chain employs TRBV6-2 or TRBV6-3 and TRBJ2-3; 8 nucleotides match TRBD2. Germline V gene data show CDR1 as MNHEY and CDR2 as SVGEGT. The CDR3 spans 15 residues. V lost 5 bases and J lost 5; bases outside the gene matches: 9.

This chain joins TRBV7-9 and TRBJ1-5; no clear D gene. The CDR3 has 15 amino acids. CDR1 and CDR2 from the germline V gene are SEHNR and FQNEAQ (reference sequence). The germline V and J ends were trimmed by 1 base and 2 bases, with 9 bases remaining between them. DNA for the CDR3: TGTGCCAGCAGCTTAGGTCGGGGTGGCAATCAGCCCCAGCATTTT. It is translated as CASSLGRGGNQPQHF.

The CDR3 region is CASSLELAGVANTGELFF. As DNA, the CDR3 is TGTGCCAGCAGCTTAGAGCTAGCGGGAGTGGCGAACACCGGGGAGCTGTTTTTT. The V gene is TRBV11-2, the J gene TRBJ2-2; 10 positions match TRBD2. This CDR3 has 18 amino acids. Germline V gene sequence: CDR1 SGHAT, CDR2 FQNNGV. The V gene end was trimmed by 0 bases and the J gene end by 0 bases; junction bases not matched to a gene: 4.

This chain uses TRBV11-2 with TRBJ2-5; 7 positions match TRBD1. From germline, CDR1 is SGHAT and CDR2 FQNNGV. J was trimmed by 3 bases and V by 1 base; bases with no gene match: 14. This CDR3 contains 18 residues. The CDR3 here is CASSLGLRQDRYKETQYF. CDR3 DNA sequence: TGTGCCAGCAGCTTAGGGCTTAGACAGGACAGGTATAAAGAGACCCAGTACTTC.

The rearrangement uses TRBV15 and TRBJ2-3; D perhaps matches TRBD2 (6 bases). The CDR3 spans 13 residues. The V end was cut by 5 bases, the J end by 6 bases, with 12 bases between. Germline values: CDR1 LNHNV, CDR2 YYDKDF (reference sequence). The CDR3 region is CATSWRGGDTQYF. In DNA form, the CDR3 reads TGTGCCACCAGCTGGAGGGGTGGGGATACGCAGTATTTT.

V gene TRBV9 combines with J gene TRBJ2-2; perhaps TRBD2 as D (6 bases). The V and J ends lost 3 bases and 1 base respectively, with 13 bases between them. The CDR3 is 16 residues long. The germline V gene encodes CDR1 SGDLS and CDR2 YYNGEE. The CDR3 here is CASSAVPGENTGELFF. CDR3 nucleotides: TGTGCCAGCAGCGCGGTTCCGGGGGAGAACACCGGGGAGCTGTTTTTT.

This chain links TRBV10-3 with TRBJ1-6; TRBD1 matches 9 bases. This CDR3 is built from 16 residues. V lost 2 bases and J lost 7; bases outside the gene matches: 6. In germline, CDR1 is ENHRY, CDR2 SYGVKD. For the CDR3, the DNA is TGTGCCATCAGTGAGAAAACAGGGGGCAGAAATTCACCCCTCCACTTT. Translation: CAISEKTGGRNSPLHF.

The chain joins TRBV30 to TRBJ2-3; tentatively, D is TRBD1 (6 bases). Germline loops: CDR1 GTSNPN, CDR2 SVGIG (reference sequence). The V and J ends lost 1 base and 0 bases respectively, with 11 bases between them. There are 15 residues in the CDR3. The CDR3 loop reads CAWSGTAGSTDTQYF. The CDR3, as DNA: TGTGCCTGGAGTGGGACAGCAGGTAGCACAGATACGCAGTATTTT.

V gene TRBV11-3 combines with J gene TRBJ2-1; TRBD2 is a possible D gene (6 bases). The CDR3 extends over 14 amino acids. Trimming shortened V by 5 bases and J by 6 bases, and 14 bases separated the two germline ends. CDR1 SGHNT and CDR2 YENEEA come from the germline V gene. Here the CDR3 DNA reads TGTGCCAGCAGCCCACTGACTAGGCGCAATGAGCAGTTCTTC. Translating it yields CASSPLTRRNEQFF.

Here the CDR3 DNA reads TGCGCCAGCAGCCAAGATAAAGGGGTTTACGAGCAGTACTTC. It encodes CASSQDKGVYEQYF. The rearrangement joins TRBV4-3 to TRBJ2-7, with D maybe TRBD1 (5 bases). The CDR3 spans 14 residues. Looked up from germline, CDR1 is LGHNA and CDR2 is YSLEER. Trimming stripped 0 bases from V and 4 bases from J, with 10 bases between.

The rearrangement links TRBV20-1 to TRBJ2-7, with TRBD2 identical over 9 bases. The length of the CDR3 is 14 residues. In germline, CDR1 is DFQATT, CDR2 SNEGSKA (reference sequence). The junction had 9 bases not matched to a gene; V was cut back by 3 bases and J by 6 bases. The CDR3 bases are TGCAGTGCTAGTCACGAGGGACTAGCTGGCGAGCAGTACTTC. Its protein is CSASHEGLAGEQYF.

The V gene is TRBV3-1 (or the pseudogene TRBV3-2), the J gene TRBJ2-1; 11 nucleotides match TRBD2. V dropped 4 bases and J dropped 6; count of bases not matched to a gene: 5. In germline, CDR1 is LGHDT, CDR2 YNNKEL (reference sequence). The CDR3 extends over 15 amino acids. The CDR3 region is CASSPPGLAANEQFF. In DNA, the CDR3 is TGTGCCAGCAGCCCACCGGGACTAGCGGCCAATGAGCAGTTCTTC.

As DNA, the CDR3 is TGCGCCAGCAGCCGAGGGACTAGCGGGAGGGAGTACAATGAGCAGTTCTTC. It encodes CASSRGTSGREYNEQFF. The chain joins TRBV5-1 to TRBJ2-1; 16 nucleotides line up with TRBD2. This CDR3 spans 17 amino acids. The germline CDR1 and CDR2 sequences are SGHRS and YFSETQ. The V segment lost 4 bases and the J segment 4 bases; nucleotides outside the gene matches: 5.

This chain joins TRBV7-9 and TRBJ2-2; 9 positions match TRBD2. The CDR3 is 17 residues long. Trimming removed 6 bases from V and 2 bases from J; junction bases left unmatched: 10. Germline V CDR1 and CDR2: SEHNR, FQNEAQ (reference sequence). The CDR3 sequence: CASRAGAGGGNTGELFF. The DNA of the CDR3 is TGTGCCAGCAGGGCGGGAGCGGGGGGCGGTAACACCGGGGAGCTGTTTTTT. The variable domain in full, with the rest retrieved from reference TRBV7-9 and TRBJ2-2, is DTGVSQNPRHKITKRGQNVTFRCDPISEHNRLYWYRQTLGQGPEFLTYFQNEAQLEKSRLLSDRFSAERPKGSFSTLEIQRTEQGDSAMYLCASRAGAGGGNTGELFFGEGSRLTVL.

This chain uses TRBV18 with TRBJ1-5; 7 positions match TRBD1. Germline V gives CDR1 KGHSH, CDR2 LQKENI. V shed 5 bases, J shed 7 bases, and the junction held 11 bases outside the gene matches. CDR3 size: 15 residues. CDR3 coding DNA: TGTGCCAGCTCATTCGGACAGGTGGAGGGACAGCCCCAGCATTTT. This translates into CASSFGQVEGQPQHF.

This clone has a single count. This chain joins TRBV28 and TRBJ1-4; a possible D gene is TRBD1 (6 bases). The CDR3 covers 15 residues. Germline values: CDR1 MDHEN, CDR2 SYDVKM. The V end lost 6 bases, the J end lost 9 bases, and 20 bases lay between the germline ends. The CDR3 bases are TGTGCCAGCAGGTCGGACAGTTTAAGCACCCAAAAACTGTTTTTT. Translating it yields CASRSDSLSTQKLFF.

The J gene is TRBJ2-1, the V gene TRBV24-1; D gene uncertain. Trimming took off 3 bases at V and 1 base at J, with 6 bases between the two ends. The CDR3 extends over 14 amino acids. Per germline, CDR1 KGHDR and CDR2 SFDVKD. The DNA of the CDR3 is TGTGCCACCAGTGATCCCTCTTCCTACAATGAGCAGTTCTTC. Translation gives CATSDPSSYNEQFF.

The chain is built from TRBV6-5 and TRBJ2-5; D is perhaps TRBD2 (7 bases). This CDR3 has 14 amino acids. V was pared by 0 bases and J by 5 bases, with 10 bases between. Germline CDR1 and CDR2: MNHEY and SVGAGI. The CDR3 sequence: CASSYSGGRETQYF. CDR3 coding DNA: TGTGCCAGCAGTTACTCCGGGGGGCGGGAGACCCAGTACTTC.

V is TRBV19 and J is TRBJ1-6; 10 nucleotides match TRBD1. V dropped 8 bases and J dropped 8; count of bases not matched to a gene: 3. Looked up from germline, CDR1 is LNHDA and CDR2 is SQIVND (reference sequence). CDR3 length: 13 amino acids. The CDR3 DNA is TGTGCCAGTGGGGGACAGGGGTATTCACCCCTCCACTTT. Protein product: CASGGQGYSPLHF.

CDR3 sequence (DNA): TGTGCCAGCAGCCGACTAGCGGCGAACACCGGGGAGCTGTTTTTT. This encodes CASSRLAANTGELFF. This rearrangement joins TRBV11-2 to TRBJ2-2; 9 bases fit TRBD2. CDR1 and CDR2 from the germline V gene are SGHAT and FQNNGV. This CDR3 has 15 residues. The ends lost 5 bases at V and 0 bases at J; junction bases unmatched: 1.

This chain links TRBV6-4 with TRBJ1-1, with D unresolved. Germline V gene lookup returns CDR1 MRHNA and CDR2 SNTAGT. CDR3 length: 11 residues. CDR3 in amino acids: CPPTANTEAFF. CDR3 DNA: TGTCCGCCAACAGCGAACACTGAAGCTTTCTTT.

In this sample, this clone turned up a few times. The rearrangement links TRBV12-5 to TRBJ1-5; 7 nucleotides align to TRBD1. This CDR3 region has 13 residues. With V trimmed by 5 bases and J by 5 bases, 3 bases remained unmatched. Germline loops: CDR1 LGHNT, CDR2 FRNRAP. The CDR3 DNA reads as TGTGCTAGTGGTGACAGGGTGGATCAGCCCCAGCATTTT. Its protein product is CASGDRVDQPQHF.

CDR3 nucleotide sequence: TGCGCCAGCAGCCAAGGGGAGTCCTATAATTCACCCCTCCACTTT. Amino acid sequence: CASSQGESYNSPLHF. This chain joins TRBV4-1 and TRBJ1-6; D remains ambiguous. The CDR3 spans 15 residues. V lost 1 base to trimming and J lost 1 base, with 5 bases between them. Germline CDR1 reads MGHRA; CDR2 reads YSYEKL.

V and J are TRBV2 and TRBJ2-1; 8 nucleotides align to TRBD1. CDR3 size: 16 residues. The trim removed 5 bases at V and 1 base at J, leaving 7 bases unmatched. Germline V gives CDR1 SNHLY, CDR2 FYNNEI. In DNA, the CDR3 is TGTGCCAGCAGTACTAGGACAGGGAAATCCTACAATGAGCAGTTCTTC. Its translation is CASSTRTGKSYNEQFF.

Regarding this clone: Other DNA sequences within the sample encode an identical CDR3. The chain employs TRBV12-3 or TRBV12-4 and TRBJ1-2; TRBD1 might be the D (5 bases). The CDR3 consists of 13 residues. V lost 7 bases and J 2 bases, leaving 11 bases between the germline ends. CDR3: CASTPGGNYGYTF. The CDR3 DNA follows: TGTGCCAGCACCCCCGGGGGAAACTATGGCTACACCTTC.

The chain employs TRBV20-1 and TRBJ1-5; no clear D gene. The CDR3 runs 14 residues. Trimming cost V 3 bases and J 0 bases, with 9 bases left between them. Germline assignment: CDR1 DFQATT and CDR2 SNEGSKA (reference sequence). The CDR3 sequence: CSASSRVSNQPQHF. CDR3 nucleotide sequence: TGCAGTGCTAGTTCGAGGGTTAGCAATCAGCCCCAGCATTTT.

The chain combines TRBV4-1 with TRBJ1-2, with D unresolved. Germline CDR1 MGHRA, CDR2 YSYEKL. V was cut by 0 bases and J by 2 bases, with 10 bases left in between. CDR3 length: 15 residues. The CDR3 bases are TGCGCCAGCAGCCAAGAGGCAGGCACCAACTATGGCTACACCTTC. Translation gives CASSQEAGTNYGYTF.

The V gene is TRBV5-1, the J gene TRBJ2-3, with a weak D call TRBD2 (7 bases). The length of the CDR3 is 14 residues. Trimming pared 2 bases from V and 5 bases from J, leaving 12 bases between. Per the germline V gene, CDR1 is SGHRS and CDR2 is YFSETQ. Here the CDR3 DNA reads TGCGCCAGCAGCTTCCAAGCGGGACAAGATACGCAGTATTTT. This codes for CASSFQAGQDTQYF.

The CDR3 loop is CASSHETYNEQFF. Written as DNA, the CDR3 is TGCGCCAGCAGCCACGAAACATACAATGAGCAGTTCTTC. The rearrangement uses TRBV4-1 and TRBJ2-1; no reliable D call. Trimming shortened V by 3 bases and J by 4 bases, and 7 bases separated the two germline ends. CDR1 is MGHRA and CDR2 is YSYEKL in the germline V gene. The CDR3 is 13 residues long.

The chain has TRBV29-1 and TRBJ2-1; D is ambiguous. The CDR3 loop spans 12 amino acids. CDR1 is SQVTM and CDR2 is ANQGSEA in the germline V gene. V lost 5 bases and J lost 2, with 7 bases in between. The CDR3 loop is CSVSYTYNEQFF. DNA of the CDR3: TGCAGCGTTTCGTACACCTACAATGAGCAGTTCTTC.

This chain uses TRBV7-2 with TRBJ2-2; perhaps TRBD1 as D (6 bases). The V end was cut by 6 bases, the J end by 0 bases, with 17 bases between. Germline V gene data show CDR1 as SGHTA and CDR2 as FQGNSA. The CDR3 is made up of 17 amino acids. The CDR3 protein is CASRPIRTDANTGELFF. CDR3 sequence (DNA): TGTGCCAGCAGACCCATTCGGACAGACGCGAACACCGGGGAGCTGTTTTTT.